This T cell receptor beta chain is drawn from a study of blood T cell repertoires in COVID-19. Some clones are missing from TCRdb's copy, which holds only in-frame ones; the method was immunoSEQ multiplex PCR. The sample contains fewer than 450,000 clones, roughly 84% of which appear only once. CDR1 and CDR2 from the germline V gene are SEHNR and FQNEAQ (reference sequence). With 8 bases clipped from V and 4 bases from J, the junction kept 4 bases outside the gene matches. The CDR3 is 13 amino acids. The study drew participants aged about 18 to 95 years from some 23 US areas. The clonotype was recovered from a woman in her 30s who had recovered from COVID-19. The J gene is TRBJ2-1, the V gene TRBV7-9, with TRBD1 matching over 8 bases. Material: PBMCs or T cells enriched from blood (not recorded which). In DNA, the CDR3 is TGTGCCAGCGGCAGACAGGGGTACAATGAGCAGTTCTTC. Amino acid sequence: CASGRQGYNEQFF. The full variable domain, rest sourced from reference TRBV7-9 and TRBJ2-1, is DTGVSQNPRHKITKRGQNVTFRCDPISEHNRLYWYRQTLGQGPEFLTYFQNEAQLEKSRLLSDRFSAERPKGSFSTLEIQRTEQGDSAMYLCASGRQGYNEQFFGPGTRLTVL.